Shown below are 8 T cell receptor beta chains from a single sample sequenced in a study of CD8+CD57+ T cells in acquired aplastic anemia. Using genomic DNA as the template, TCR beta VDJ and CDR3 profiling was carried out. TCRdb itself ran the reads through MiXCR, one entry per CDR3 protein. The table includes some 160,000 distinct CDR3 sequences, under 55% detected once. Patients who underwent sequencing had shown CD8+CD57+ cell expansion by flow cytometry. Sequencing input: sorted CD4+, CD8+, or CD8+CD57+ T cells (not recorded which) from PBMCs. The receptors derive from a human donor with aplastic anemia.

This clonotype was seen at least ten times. The CDR3 sequence: CSVHGTPSSDTQYF. The CDR3 nucleotides read TGCAGCGTGCACGGGACACCAAGCTCAGATACGCAGTATTTT. The chain links TRBV29-1 to TRBJ2-3; a weak D match, TRBD1 (6 bases). Germline assignment: CDR1 SQVTM and CDR2 ANQGSEA. With 6 bases removed from V and 4 bases from J, the gap between germline ends came to 17 bases. The CDR3 has 14 residues.

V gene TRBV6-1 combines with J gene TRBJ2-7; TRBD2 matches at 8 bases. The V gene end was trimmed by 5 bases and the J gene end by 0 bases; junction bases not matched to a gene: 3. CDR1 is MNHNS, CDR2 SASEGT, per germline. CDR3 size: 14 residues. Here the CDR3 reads CASSQGLGSYEQYF. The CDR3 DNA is TGTGCCAGCAGTCAGGGACTAGGCTCCTACGAGCAGTACTTC.

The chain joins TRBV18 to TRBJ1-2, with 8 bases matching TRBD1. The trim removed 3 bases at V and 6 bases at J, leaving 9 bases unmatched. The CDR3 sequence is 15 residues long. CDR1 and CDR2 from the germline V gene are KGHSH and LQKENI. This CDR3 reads CASSPEIPGGNGYTF. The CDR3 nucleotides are TGTGCCAGCTCACCCGAAATTCCAGGGGGCAATGGCTACACCTTC.

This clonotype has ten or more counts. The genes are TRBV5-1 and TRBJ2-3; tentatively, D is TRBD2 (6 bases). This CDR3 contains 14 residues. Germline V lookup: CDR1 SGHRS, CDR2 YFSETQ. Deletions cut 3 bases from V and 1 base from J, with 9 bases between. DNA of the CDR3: TGCGCCAGCAGCTCCCCGGGGGGCACAGATACGCAGTATTTT. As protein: CASSSPGGTDTQYF.

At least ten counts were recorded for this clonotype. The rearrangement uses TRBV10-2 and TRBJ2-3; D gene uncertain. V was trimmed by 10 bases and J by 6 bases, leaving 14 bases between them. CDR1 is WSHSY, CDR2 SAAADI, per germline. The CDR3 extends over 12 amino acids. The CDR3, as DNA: TGCGCCACGCGGACCCGCCTGGATACGCAGTATTTT. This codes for CATRTRLDTQYF.

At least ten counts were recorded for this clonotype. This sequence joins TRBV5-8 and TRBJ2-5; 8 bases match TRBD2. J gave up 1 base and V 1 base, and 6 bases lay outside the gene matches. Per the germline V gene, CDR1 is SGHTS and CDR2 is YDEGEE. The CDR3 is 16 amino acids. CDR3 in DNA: TGTGCCAGCAGCTTGCTAGCGGGCGTACGCCAAGAGACCCAGTACTTC. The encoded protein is CASSLLAGVRQETQYF.

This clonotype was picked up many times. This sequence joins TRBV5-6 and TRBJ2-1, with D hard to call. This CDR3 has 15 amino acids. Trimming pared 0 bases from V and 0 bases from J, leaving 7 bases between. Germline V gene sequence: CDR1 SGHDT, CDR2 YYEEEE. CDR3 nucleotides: TGTGCCAGCAGCTTGGGTGTGAGCTCCTACAATGAGCAGTTCTTC. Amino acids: CASSLGVSSYNEQFF.

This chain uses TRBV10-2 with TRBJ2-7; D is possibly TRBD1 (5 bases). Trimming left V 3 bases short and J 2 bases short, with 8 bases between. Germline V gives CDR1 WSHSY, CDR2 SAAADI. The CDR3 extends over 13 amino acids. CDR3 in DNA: TGCGCCAGCAGTGATACAGGAGCCTACGAGCAGTACTTC. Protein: CASSDTGAYEQYF.